This TCR beta chain was obtained from a study of CD8+ T cells in alopecia areata. Whole-study context: By percentage of affected scalp area, the severity of treated patients was scored. Findings of the study overall: In scalp and blood, many expanded lesional clones persisted during tofacitinib. Scalp lesions, especially in alopecia totalis/universalis, had higher clonality than normal scalp. Resident alphabeta T cells of normal skin are also sequenced in scalp samples.

With 0 bases removed from V and 7 bases from J, the gap between germline ends came to 7 bases. This CDR3 is 12 amino acids long. CDR1 and CDR2 from the germline V gene are LNHNV and YYDKDF (reference sequence). The treatment denotes: oral pan-JAK inhibitor, 5-10 mg twice daily. The authors extracted RNA and reverse transcribed it into cDNA as the sequencing template. Using immunoSEQ multiplex PCR, the repertoire was profiled, and TCRdb retains in-frame clones only, with some absent. The sample yields under 110,000 clones, 60% seen once. In the case of this clone: Its antigen is as yet unknown.

The genes are TRBV15 and TRBJ2-7; D is undetermined. The receptor was isolated from a human donor with alopecia areata. Sequencing was performed on CD8+ T cells sorted from blood, taken at approximately week 56, from a patient treated with tofacitinib. The CDR3: CATSRDGSEQYF. CDR3 DNA sequence: TGTGCCACCAGCAGAGATGGTTCGGAGCAGTACTTC.